This T cell receptor (beta chain) was observed in a study of blood T cell repertoires in COVID-19. About the study: COVID-19 samples, acute and convalescent, were from the United States, Italy and Spain. T cells, B-cell-depleted T cells, or PBMCs provided the cDNA or gDNA that served as material.

As processed by the authors: Estimation of nucleated cell counts was performed using reference gene primer amplification. Sequenced by immunoSEQ multiplex PCR; TCRdb stores in-frame clones only, minus some. V and J calls plus clone size are reproduced from that table; the DNA served to infer D and trimming. The sample lists some 150,000 clones; approximately 84% were seen once. This TCR was recovered from a man between 65 and 79 years old with acute or convalescent COVID-19. Sequenced: peripheral blood.

The CDR3 DNA is TGTGCCAGCAGCTTACGGGGGACTAGCGGACCCTACGAGCAGTACTTC. Encoded protein: CASSLRGTSGPYEQYF. This chain connects TRBV7-2 to TRBJ2-7; the match to TRBD2 covers 11 bases. Germline V gene data show CDR1 as SGHTA and CDR2 as FQGNSA. CDR3 length equals 16 residues. The V and J ends lost 2 bases and 2 bases, in that order; junction bases with no gene match: 5.